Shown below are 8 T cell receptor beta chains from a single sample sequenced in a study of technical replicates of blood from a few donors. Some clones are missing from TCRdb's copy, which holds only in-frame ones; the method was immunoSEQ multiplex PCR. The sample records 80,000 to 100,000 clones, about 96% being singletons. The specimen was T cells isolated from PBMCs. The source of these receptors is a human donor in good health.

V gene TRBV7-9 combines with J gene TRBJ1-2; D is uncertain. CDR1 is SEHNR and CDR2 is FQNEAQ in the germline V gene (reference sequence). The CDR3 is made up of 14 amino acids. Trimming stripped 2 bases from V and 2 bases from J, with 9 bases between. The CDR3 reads CASSLKSGNYGYTF. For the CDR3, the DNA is TGTGCCAGCAGCTTAAAGAGCGGGAACTATGGCTACACCTTC.

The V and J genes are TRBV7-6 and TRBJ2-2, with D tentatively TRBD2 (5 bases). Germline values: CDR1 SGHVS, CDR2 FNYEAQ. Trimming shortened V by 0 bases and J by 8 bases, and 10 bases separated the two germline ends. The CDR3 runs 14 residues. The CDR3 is CASSLAAASGELFF. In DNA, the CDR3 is TGTGCCAGCAGCTTAGCAGCGGCGTCGGGGGAGCTGTTTTTT.

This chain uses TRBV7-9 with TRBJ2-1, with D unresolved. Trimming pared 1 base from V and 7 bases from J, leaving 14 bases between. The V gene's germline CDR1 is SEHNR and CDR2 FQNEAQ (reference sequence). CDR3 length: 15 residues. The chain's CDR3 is CASSLDNFRKNEQFF. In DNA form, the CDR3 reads TGTGCCAGCAGCTTAGACAACTTCAGGAAGAATGAGCAGTTCTTC.

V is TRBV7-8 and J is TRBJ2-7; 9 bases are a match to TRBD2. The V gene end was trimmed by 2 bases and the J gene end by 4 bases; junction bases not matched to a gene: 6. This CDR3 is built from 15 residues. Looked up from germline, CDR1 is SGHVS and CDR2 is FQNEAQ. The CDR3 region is CASSLPAGGLYEQYF. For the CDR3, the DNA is TGTGCCAGCAGCTTACCAGCGGGAGGTTTATACGAGCAGTACTTC.

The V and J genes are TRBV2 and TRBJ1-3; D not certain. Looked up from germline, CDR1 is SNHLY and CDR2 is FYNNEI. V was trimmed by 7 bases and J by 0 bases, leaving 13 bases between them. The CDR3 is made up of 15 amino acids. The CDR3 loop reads CASNVQAFSGNTIYF. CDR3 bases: TGTGCCAGCAACGTGCAGGCCTTCTCTGGAAACACCATATATTTT. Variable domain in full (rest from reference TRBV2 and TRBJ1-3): EPEVTQTPSHQVTQMGQEVILRCVPISNHLYFYWYRQILGQKVEFLVSFYNNEISEKSEIFDDQFSVERPDGSNFTLKIRSTKLEDSAMYFCASNVQAFSGNTIYFGEGSWLTVV.

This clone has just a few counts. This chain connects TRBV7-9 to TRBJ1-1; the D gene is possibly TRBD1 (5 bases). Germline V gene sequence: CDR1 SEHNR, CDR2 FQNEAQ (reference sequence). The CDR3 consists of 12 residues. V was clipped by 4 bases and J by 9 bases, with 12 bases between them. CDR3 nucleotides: TGTGCCAGCAGCTGGGGGGAGGACAAAGCTTTCTTT. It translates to CASSWGEDKAFF.

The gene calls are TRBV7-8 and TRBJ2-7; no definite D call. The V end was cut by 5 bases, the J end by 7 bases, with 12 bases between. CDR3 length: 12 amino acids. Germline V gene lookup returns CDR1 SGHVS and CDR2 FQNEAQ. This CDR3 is CASSPFTLEQYF. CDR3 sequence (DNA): TGTGCCAGCAGCCCCTTTACTTTAGAGCAGTACTTC.

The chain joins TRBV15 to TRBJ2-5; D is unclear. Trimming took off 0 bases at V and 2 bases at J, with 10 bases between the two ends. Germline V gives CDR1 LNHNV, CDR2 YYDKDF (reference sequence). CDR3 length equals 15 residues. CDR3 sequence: CATSRDQDWQETQYF. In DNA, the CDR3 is TGTGCCACCAGCAGAGACCAAGACTGGCAAGAGACCCAGTACTTC.